The 8 T cell receptor beta chains below all came from one sample that was sequenced in a study of CXCR3-negative and CXCR3-positive naive CD8 T cells. cDNA libraries for TRB were generated by 5' RACE incorporating UMI labels. With the 5' RACE reads reprocessed, TCRdb shows one record per CDR3 protein and no DNA. The sample features about 41,000 distinct CDR3 sequences, with 1.5% to 2% in its top ten. Sequenced input: naive CXCR3- CD8+ T cells from blood. Subset noted: CD45RO-CCR7+CD27+CD95- naive CD8+ T cells lacking CXCR3 (TNR3-). Receptor source: a human donor in good health. Some clones in this sample may be carry-over from other donors' samples.

This chain connects TRBV29-1 to TRBJ2-1; TCRdb indicates TRBD2, and absent DNA this call remains unverified. CDR1 is SQVTM, CDR2 ANQGSEA, per germline. The CDR3 has 16 residues. The CDR3 sequence is CSVGFSGSQPYNEQFF.

The chain employs TRBV6-2 or TRBV6-3 and TRBJ2-1. There are 14 residues in the CDR3. Looked up from germline, CDR1 is MNHEY and CDR2 is SVGEGT. CDR3 loop: CASSVEGSYNEQFF.

This chain joins TRBV29-1 and TRBJ2-1; TCRdb gives TRBD1 as the D gene, but with no DNA this cannot be confirmed. CDR3 size: 14 residues. Germline V gives CDR1 SQVTM, CDR2 ANQGSEA. The CDR3: CSVEPETAYNEQFF.

The rearrangement uses TRBV20-1 and TRBJ2-1; TCRdb selects TRBD2, and the lack of DNA leaves this call unchecked. The CDR3 spans 15 residues. Germline loops: CDR1 DFQATT, CDR2 SNEGSKA (reference sequence). CDR3 protein: CSADDSAGGYNEQFF.

The chain employs TRBV27 and TRBJ1-5. Per the germline V gene, CDR1 is MNHEY and CDR2 is SMNVEV (reference sequence). This CDR3 spans 15 amino acids. CDR3 protein: CASSSSGSLNQPQHF.

The rearrangement uses TRBV9 and TRBJ2-1; without DNA, the TCRdb call of TRBD2 cannot be checked. This CDR3 is 15 amino acids long. Germline V gene sequence: CDR1 SGDLS, CDR2 YYNGEE. The CDR3 protein is CASSVDGGGNNEQFF.

V and J are TRBV27 and TRBJ1-6; with no DNA, the TCRdb D assignment of TRBD1 cannot be verified. Germline CDR1 is MNHEY and CDR2 is SMNVEV (reference sequence). The CDR3 has 13 residues. Here the CDR3 reads CASSPRPGSPLHF.

V usage is TRBV5-1 and J usage is TRBJ1-1. The CDR3 is made up of 14 amino acids. Germline CDR1 and CDR2: SGHRS and YFSETQ. CDR3 amino acids: CASSLYGGGTEAFF. Supplemented by reference TRBV5-1 and TRBJ1-1, the full variable domain reads KAGVTQTPRYLIKTRGQQVTLSCSPISGHRSVSWYQQTPGQGLQFLFEYFSETQRNKGNFPGRFSGRQFSNSRSEMNVSTLELGDSALYLCASSLYGGGTEAFFGQGTRLTVV.